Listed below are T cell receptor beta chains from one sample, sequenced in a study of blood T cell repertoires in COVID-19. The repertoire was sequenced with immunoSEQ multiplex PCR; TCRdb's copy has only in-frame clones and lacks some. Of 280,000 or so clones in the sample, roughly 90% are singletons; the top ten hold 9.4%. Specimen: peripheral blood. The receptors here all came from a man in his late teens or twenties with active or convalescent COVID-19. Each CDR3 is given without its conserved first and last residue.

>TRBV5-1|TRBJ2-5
ASSPTQGKETQY
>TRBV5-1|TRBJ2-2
ASSLAPGLAGGYTGELF
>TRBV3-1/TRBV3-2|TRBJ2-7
ASSRMDRGEPEQY
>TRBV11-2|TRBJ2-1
ASRDLAVNEQF
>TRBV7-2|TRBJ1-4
ASSLGRQGAFLF
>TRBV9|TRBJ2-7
ASSNNRGWLEQY
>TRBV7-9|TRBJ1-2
ASSFLGTGGVGYGYT
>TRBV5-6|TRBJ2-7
ASSLEPTEIYEQY
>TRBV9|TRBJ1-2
ASSARQGFNYGYT
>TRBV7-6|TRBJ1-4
ASSLFSGANEKLF
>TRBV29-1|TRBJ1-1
SVWLGTEAF
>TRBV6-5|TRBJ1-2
ASRMGGDGYT
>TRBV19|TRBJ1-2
ASSLLRQGHGYT
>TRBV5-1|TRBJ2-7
ASSLSTSGVYEQY
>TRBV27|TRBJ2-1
ASSLSGGNEQF
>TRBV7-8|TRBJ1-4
ASSLGTVQNEKLF
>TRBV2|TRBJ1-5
ASRRGLAQPQH
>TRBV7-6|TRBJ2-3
ASSFGTSGDTQY
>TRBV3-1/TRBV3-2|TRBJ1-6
ASSQDRPPGSNSPLH
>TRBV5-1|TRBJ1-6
ASSLARGALSSSYNSPLH
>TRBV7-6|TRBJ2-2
ASSHGMDGELF
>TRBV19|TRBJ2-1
ASSTDRGQF
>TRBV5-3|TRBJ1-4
ARSLRGWGNSEKLF
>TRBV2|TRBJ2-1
ASITGMNNEQF
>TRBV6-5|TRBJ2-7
ASMGTGVYEQY
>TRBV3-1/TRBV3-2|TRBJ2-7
ASSPRTDPLEQY
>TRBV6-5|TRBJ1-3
ASRTGEVSGNTIY
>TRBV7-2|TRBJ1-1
ASSSTRSTEAF
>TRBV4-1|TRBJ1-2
ASSQPTGANYGYT
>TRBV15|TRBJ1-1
AVPGQGGFEAF
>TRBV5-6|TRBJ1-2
ASSLGVQGLVYGYT
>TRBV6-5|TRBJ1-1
ASRGHGTEAF
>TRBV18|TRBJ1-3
ASSPDSGNTIY
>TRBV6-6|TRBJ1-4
ASRTGTGAKLF
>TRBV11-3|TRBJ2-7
ANPAVRGRMSLAEQY
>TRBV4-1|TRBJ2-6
ASSQDPGEGANVLT
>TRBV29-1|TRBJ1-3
SVEAWGQTISGNTIY